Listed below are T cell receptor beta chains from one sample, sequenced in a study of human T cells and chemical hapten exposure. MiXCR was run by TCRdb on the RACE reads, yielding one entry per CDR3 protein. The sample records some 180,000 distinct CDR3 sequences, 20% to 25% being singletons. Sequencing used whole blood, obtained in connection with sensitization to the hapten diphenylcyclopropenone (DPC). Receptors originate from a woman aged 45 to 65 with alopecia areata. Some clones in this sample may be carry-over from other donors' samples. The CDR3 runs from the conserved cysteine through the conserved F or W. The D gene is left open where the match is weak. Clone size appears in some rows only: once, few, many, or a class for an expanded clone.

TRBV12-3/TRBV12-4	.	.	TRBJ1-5	CASSYVLPPSNQPQHF	TGTGCCAGCAGTTACGTGCTTCCGCCCAGCAATCAGCCCCAGCATTTT
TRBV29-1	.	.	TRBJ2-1	CSDSRGAYNEQFF	TGCAGCGATTCCAGAGGCGCCTACAATGAGCAGTTCTTC
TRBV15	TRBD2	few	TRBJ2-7	CATRPAGNDEQYF	TGTGCCACCCGCCCAGCGGGAAACGACGAGCAGTACTTC
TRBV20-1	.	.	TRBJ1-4	CSASSASTNEKLFF	TGCAGTGCTAGCTCGGCTTCAACTAATGAAAAACTGTTTTTT
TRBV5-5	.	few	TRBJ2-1	CASSFVRALSSYNEQFF	TGTGCCAGCAGCTTCGTCCGGGCTTTGAGCTCCTACAATGAGCAGTTCTTC
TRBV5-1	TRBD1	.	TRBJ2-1	CASSTGQGKSEQFF	TGCGCCAGCAGCACGGGACAGGGAAAAAGTGAGCAGTTCTTC
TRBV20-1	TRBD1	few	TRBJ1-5	CSASRDRVSSNQPQHF	TGCAGTGCTAGTCGGGACAGGGTCTCTAGCAATCAGCCCCAGCATTTT
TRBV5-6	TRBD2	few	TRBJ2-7	CASSLGITSGPSYEQYF	TGTGCCAGCAGCCTTGGGATTACTAGCGGGCCATCCTACGAGCAGTACTTC
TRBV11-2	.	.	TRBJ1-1	CASGAETVNTEAFF	TGTGCCAGCGGAGCAGAAACGGTGAACACTGAAGCTTTCTTT
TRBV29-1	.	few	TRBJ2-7	CSVCGDSYEQYF	TGCAGCGTTTGCGGGGACAGTTACGAGCAGTACTTC
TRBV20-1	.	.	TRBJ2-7	CSARGQGRVLDEQYF	TGCAGTGCTAGAGGACAGGGGAGGGTACTCGACGAGCAGTACTTC
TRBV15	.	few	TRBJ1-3	CATSRDLGDSGNTIYF	TGTGCCACCAGCAGAGATCTTGGGGACTCTGGAAACACCATATATTTT
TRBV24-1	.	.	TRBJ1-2	CATSDSRTAYGYTF	TGTGCCACCAGTGATTCTCGGACAGCCTATGGCTACACCTTC
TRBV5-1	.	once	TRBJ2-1	CASSLVVGGAYTNEQFF	TGCGCCAGCAGCTTGGTGGTGGGCGGAGCCTATACCAATGAGCAGTTCTTC
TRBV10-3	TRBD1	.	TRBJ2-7	CAISAGTGGDEQYF	TGTGCCATCAGCGCCGGGACAGGGGGCGACGAGCAGTACTTC
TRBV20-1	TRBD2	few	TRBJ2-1	CSYVSGSSYNEQFF	TGCAGTTACGTGAGCGGGAGCTCCTACAATGAGCAGTTCTTC
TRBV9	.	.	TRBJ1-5	CASSVATGENQPQHF	TGTGCCAGCAGCGTAGCTACCGGGGAGAATCAGCCCCAGCATTTT
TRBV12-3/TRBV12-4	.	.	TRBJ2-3	CASSLMGGRDTQYF	TGTGCCAGCAGTTTAATGGGGGGCAGAGATACGCAGTATTTT
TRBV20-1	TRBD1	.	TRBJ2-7	CSASASRDRGTYEQYF	TGCAGTGCTAGCGCCTCTAGAGACAGGGGAACCTACGAGCAGTACTTC
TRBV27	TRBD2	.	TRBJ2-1	CASSPLASGAHNEQFF	TGTGCCAGCAGCCCTCTTGCTAGCGGGGCCCACAATGAGCAGTTCTTC
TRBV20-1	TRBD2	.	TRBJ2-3	CSAMAWGTRGADTQYF	TGCAGTGCTATGGCCTGGGGCACCCGGGGGGCAGATACGCAGTATTTT
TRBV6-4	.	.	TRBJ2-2	CASTRDHNTGELFF	TGTGCCAGCACCCGGGACCACAACACCGGGGAGCTGTTTTTT
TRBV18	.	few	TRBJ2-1	CASSPRAPSSYNEQFF	TGTGCCAGCTCACCAAGGGCGCCTAGCTCCTACAATGAGCAGTTCTTC
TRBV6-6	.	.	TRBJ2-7	CASSYSTGRGYEQYF	TGTGCCAGCAGTTACTCGACAGGGAGGGGATACGAGCAGTACTTC
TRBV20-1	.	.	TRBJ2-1	CSVTARVAVYNEQFF	TGCAGTGTGACGGCACGGGTTGCTGTATACAATGAGCAGTTCTTC
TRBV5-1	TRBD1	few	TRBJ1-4	CASSLGQGATNEKLFF	TGCGCCAGCAGCTTGGGACAGGGGGCAACTAATGAAAAACTGTTTTTT
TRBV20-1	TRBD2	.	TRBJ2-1	CSARRLAAVYEQFF	TGCAGTGCTAGGAGACTAGCGGCGGTCTATGAGCAGTTCTTC
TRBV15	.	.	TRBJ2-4	CATSRDQGLAKNIQYF	TGTGCCACCAGCAGAGATCAGGGGTTAGCCAAAAACATTCAGTACTTC
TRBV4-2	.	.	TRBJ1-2	CASSQDLRGWNYGYTF	TGTGCCAGCAGCCAAGATCTGCGGGGCTGGAACTATGGCTACACCTTC
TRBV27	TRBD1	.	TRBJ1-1	CASSLGQGRGNTEAFF	TGTGCCAGCAGTTTGGGACAGGGAAGGGGGAACACTGAAGCTTTCTTT
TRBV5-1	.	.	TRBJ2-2	CASSLRRVNTGELFF	TGCGCCAGCAGCCTACGGAGGGTAAACACCGGGGAGCTGTTTTTT
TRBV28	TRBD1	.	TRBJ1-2	CASSYTGENYGYTF	TGTGCCAGCAGTTATACAGGGGAAAACTATGGCTACACCTTC
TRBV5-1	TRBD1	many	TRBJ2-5	CASSFGQGRETQYF	TGCGCCAGCAGCTTTGGACAGGGCAGAGAGACCCAGTACTTC
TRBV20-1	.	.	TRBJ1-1	CSASRDTEAFF	TGCAGTGCTAGCCGGGACACTGAAGCTTTCTTT
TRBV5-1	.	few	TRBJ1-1	CASSLGGGRVGPEAFF	TGCGCCAGCAGCTTGGGGGGGGGCCGCGTGGGTCCTGAAGCTTTCTTT
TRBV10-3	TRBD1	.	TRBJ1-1	CAIRGQGLAEAFF	TGTGCCATCAGGGGACAGGGGCTCGCTGAAGCTTTCTTT
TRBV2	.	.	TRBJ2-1	CASTRLDGPLGEQFF	TGTGCCAGCACTCGACTAGACGGCCCATTGGGGGAGCAGTTCTTC
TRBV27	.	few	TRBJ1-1	CASSSWGQIEAFF	TGTGCCAGCAGTTCGTGGGGGCAGATTGAAGCTTTCTTT
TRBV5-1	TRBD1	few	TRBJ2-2	CASSLETGGLTGELFF	TGCGCCAGCAGCTTGGAGACAGGGGGGTTGACCGGGGAGCTGTTTTTT
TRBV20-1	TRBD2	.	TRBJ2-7	CSARAGGIHEQYF	TGCAGTGCTAGGGCGGGAGGGATCCACGAGCAGTACTTC
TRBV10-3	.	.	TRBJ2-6	CAIRRDSLSGANVLTF	TGTGCCATCAGGCGGGACAGCCTCTCTGGGGCCAACGTCCTGACTTTC
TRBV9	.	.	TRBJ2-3	CASSVDPTSTDTQYF	TGTGCCAGCAGCGTAGATCCAACTAGCACAGATACGCAGTATTTT
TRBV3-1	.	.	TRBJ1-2	CASSQDFSENYGYTF	TGTGCCAGCAGCCAAGACTTTTCAGAAAACTATGGCTACACCTTC
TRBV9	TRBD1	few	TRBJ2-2	CASSVGQGVLTGELFF	TGTGCCAGCAGCGTAGGACAGGGGGTACTCACCGGGGAGCTGTTTTTT
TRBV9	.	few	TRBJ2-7	CASSVETGPYEQYF	TGTGCCAGCAGCGTAGAAACGGGGCCCTACGAGCAGTACTTC
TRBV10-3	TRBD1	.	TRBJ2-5	CAISEPGQGATQYF	TGTGCCATCAGTGAGCCGGGACAGGGGGCTACCCAGTACTTC
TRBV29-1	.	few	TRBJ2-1	CSVEDGFRQFF	TGCAGCGTTGAAGATGGTTTTAGGCAGTTCTTC